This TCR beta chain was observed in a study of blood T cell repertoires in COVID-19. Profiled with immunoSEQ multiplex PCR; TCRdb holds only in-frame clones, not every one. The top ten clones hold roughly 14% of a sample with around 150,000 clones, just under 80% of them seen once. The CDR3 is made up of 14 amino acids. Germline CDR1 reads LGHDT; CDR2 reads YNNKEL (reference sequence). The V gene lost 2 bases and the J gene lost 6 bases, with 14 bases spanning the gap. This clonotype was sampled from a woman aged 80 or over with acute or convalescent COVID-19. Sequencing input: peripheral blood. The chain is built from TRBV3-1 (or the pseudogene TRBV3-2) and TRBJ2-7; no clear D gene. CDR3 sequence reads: CASSQNPAPGEQYF. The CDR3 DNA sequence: TGTGCCAGCAGCCAAAACCCGGCGCCGGGCGAGCAGTACTTC.